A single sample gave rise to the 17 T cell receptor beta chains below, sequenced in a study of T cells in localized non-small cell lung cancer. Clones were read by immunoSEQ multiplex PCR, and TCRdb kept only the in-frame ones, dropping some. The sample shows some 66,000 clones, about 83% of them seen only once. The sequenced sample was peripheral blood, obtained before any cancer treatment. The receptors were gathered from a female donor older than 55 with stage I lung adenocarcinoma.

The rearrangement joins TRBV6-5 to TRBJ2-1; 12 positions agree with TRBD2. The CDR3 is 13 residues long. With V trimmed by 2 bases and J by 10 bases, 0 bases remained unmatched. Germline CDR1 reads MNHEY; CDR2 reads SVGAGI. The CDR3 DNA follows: TGTGCCAGCAGTTACCTAGCGGGAGGGGAGCAGTTCTTC. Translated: CASSYLAGGEQFF.

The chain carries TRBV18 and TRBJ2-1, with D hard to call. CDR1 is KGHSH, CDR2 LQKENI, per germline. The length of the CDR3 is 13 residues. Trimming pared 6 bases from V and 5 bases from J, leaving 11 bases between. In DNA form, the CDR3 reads TGTGCCAGCTCGACCCAAGGTGACAATGAGCAGTTCTTC. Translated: CASSTQGDNEQFF.

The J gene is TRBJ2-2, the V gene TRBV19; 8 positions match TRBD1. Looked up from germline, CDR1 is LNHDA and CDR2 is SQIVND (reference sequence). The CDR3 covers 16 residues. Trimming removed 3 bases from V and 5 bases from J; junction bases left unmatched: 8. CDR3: CASSMRGRGQTGELFF. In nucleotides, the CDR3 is TGTGCCAGTAGTATGAGGGGCAGGGGGCAAACCGGGGAGCTGTTTTTT.

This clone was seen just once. Here the CDR3 reads CASSKAGSTGGTEAFF. CDR3 nucleotide sequence: TGTGCCAGCAGCAAAGCGGGCTCGACAGGGGGCACTGAAGCTTTCTTT. The chain has TRBV21-1 and TRBJ1-1; TRBD1, as called in the table, went unchecked against the DNA. TRBV21-1 is flagged as a pseudogene. This CDR3 spans 16 amino acids.

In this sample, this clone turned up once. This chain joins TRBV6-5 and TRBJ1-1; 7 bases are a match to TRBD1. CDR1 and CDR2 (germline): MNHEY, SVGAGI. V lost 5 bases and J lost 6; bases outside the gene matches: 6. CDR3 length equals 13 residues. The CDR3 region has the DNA TGTGCCAGCAGTGAACGACAGGGACCTGAAGCTTTCTTT. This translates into CASSERQGPEAFF.

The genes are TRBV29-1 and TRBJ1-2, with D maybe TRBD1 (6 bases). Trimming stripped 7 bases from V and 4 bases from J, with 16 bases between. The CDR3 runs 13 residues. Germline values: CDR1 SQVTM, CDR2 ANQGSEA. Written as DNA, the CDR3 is TGCAGCGCCGGTCGACAGGACTCCTATGGCTACACCTTC. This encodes CSAGRQDSYGYTF.

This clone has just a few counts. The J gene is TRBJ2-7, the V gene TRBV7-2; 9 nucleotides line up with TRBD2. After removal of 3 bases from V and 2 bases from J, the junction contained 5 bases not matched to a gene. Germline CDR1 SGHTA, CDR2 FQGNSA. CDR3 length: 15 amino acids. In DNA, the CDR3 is TGTGCCAGCAGCTTTGCGGCTAGCGGGACCTACGAGCAGTACTTC. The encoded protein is CASSFAASGTYEQYF.

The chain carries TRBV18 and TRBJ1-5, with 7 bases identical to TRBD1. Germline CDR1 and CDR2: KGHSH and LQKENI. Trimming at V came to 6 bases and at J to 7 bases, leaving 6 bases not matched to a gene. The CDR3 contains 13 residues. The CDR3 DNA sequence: TGTGCCAGCTCCACAGGGGAGGGGCAGCCCCAGCATTTT. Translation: CASSTGEGQPQHF.

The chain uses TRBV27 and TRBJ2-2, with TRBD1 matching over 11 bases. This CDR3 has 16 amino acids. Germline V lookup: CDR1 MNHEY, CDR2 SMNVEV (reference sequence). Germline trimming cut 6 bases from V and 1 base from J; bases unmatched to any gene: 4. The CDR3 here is CASRRTGGRNTGELFF. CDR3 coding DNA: TGTGCCAGCAGACGGACAGGGGGCCGGAACACCGGGGAGCTGTTTTTT.

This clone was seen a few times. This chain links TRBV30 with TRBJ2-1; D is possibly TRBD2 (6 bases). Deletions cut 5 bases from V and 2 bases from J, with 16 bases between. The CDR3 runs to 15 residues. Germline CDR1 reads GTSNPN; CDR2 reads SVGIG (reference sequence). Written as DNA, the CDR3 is TGTGCCTGGCGCCCGAGGCGGGACCCCTACAATGAGCAGTTCTTC. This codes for CAWRPRRDPYNEQFF.

The CDR3 sequence is CASSEAGGLNTEAFF. CDR3 DNA sequence: TGTGCCAGCAGTGAAGCAGGGGGTCTGAACACTGAAGCTTTCTTT. The rearrangement joins TRBV2 to TRBJ1-1; D may be TRBD1 (6 bases). Germline V gene data show CDR1 as SNHLY and CDR2 as FYNNEI. Trimming removed 0 bases from V and 0 bases from J, with 8 bases in between. The CDR3 length is 15 residues.

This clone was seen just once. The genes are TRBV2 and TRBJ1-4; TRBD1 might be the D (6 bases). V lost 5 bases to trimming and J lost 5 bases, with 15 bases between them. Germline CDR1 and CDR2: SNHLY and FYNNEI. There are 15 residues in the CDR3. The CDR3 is CASSPNTGLNEKLFF. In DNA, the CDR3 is TGTGCCAGCAGTCCCAACACAGGGTTAAATGAAAAACTGTTTTTT. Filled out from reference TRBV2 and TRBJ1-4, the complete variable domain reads EPEVTQTPSHQVTQMGQEVILRCVPISNHLYFYWYRQILGQKVEFLVSFYNNEISEKSEIFDDQFSVERPDGSNFTLKIRSTKLEDSAMYFCASSPNTGLNEKLFFGSGTQLSVL.

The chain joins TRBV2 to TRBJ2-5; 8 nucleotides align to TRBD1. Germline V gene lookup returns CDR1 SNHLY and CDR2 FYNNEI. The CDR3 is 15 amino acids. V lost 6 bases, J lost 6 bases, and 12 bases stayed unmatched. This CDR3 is CASSLTLQGAQTQYF. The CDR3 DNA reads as TGTGCCAGCAGCCTAACGCTCCAGGGGGCGCAGACCCAGTACTTC.

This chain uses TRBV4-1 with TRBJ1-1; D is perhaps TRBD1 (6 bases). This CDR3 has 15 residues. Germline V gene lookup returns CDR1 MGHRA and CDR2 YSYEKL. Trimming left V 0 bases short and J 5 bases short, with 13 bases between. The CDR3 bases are TGCGCCAGCAGCCAAGAAGGGGGACGAGCAACTGAAGCTTTCTTT. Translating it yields CASSQEGGRATEAFF.

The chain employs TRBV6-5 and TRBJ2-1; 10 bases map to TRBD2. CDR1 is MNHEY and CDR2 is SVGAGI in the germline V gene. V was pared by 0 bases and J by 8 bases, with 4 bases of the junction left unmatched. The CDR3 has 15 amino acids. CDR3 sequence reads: CASSYSNLAGDEQFF. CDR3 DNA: TGTGCCAGCAGTTACTCGAACCTAGCGGGAGATGAGCAGTTCTTC.

Here the CDR3 DNA reads TGCGCCAGCAGCCGAAGACCCGAGGCCGGGGAGCTGTTTTTT. This codes for CASSRRPEAGELFF. The chain has TRBV10-1 and TRBJ2-2; no clear D gene. The CDR3 is 14 residues long. Between the trimmed V and J ends, which lost 6 bases and 6 bases, there was a span of 14 bases. Per the germline V gene, CDR1 is WNHNN and CDR2 is SYGVQD (reference sequence).

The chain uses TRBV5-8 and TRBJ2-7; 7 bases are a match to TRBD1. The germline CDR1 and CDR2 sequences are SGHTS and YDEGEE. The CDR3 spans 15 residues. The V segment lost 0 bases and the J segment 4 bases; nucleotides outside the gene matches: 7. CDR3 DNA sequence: TGTGCCAGCAGCTTGGGGGGGACAGCAAATTACGAGCAGTACTTC. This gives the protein CASSLGGTANYEQYF.